Below, 8 T cell receptor beta chains from the same sample are listed, as sequenced in a study of a mutant IDH1 vaccine in newly diagnosed glioma. Time point noted: baseline, week 1 (first vaccination visit). Treatment specified: pre-vaccination baseline after standard-of-care therapy. The table came from immunoSEQ multiplex PCR; TCRdb's copy has only in-frame clones and leaves some out. This repertoire shows 70,000 to 100,000 clones, more than 65% found once; its top ten account for 5.3%. The material was PBMCs, obtained from a glioma patient treated with radiotherapy, temozolomide or both. These receptors were taken from a man in his forties with glioma. Some clones in this sample may be carry-over from other donors' samples.

The chain combines TRBV4-1 with TRBJ2-7; the D call may be TRBD1 or TRBD2 (5 bases each). The CDR3 length is 15 residues. Germline V gives CDR1 MGHRA, CDR2 YSYEKL. V gave up 0 bases and J gave up 3 bases, with 12 bases separating them. In nucleotides, the CDR3 is TGCGCCAGCAGCCAAGACCGGGGCGGCTACTACGAGCAGTACTTC. It specifies CASSQDRGGYYEQYF.

The chain joins TRBV9 to TRBJ2-1, with TRBD2 as a possible D gene (6 bases). Germline CDR1 and CDR2: SGDLS and YYNGEE. This CDR3 region has 16 residues. V was shortened by 2 bases and J by 0 bases, with 12 bases between the two germline ends. CDR3 protein: CASSVRGSGSYNEQFF. The CDR3 DNA reads as TGTGCCAGCAGCGTTCGGGGGTCAGGCTCCTACAATGAGCAGTTCTTC.

V and J are TRBV6-6 and TRBJ2-5; D is perhaps TRBD1 (5 bases). CDR3 length equals 14 residues. The germline V and J ends were trimmed by 6 bases and 1 base, with 12 bases remaining between them. Germline V gene data show CDR1 as MNHNY and CDR2 as SVGAGI (reference sequence). CDR3 DNA: TGTGCCAGCAGCCCCTCTGGGGCCCAAGAGACCCAGTACTTC. As protein: CASSPSGAQETQYF.

To note about this clone: One end of the junction fails to match germline, which may point to a read error. The V and J genes are TRBV5-4 and TRBJ1-5; D unresolved. This CDR3 region has 13 residues. Germline-derived CDR1 and CDR2 are SGHNT and YYREEE (reference sequence). The CDR3: CATSSDSNQPQHF. Here the CDR3 DNA reads TGTGCCACCAGCTCCGATAGCAATCAGCCCCAGCATTTT.

V is TRBV5-1 and J is TRBJ1-1, with 11 bases identical to TRBD1. V was pared by 3 bases and J by 11 bases, with 15 bases of the junction left unmatched. Germline CDR1 is SGHRS and CDR2 is YFSETQ. The CDR3 covers 16 residues. The CDR3 DNA is TGCGCCAGCAGCTCCGACGGGGGACAGGGGGACCTGACCGCTTTCTTT. Its translation: CASSSDGGQGDLTAFF. Looking up the rest from reference TRBV5-1 and TRBJ1-1 gives the full variable domain: KAGVTQTPRYLIKTRGQQVTLSCSPISGHRSVSWYQQTPGQGLQFLFEYFSETQRNKGNFPGRFSGRQFSNSRSEMNVSTLELGDSALYLCASSSDGGQGDLTAFFGQGTRLTVV.

The rearrangement joins TRBV25-1 to TRBJ2-7; D remains ambiguous. The CDR3 is 11 residues long. Trimming stripped 5 bases from V and 4 bases from J, with 6 bases between. Germline CDR1 reads MGHDK; CDR2 reads SYGVNS. DNA of the CDR3: TGTGCCAGCAGTACCAATTACGAGCAGTACTTC. Its protein is CASSTNYEQYF.

The chain carries TRBV6-5 and TRBJ1-5, with D unresolved. Germline values: CDR1 MNHEY, CDR2 SVGAGI. The CDR3 runs 14 residues. Trimming shortened V by 6 bases and J by 0 bases, and 9 bases separated the two germline ends. The CDR3 region has the DNA TGTGCCAGCAGGAAACAGCATAGCAATCAGCCCCAGCATTTT. It codes for CASRKQHSNQPQHF.

V and J are TRBV5-1 and TRBJ2-5; D tentatively reads TRBD1 or TRBD2 (5 bases each). The CDR3 is made up of 12 amino acids. Between the trimmed V and J ends, which lost 1 base and 5 bases, there was a span of 6 bases. The germline CDR1 and CDR2 sequences are SGHRS and YFSETQ. The CDR3 here is CASSLRDETQYF. In DNA, the CDR3 is TGCGCCAGCAGCTTGCGGGACGAGACCCAGTACTTC. The full variable domain, with the rest looked up from reference TRBV5-1 and TRBJ2-5, is KAGVTQTPRYLIKTRGQQVTLSCSPISGHRSVSWYQQTPGQGLQFLFEYFSETQRNKGNFPGRFSGRQFSNSRSEMNVSTLELGDSALYLCASSLRDETQYFGPGTRLLVL.